This T cell receptor beta chain appears in the sequencing data of a study of T cell clones after liver transplantation. The wider study: HCV positivity affected three of eight recipients; the rest lacked autoimmune or viral indications. Without induction therapy, subjects received standard immunosuppression until 12-24 months post-transplant.

In this sample, this clone is large. The antigen is unknown. Study results and caveats: Graft donor-reactive T cells possibly entered the graft instead of undergoing deletion. Low donor cell numbers restricted donor-reactive repertoire measurement in two subjects.

CDR3 length: 13 residues. CDR1 and CDR2 from the germline V gene are MNHEY and SVGAGI. V lost 0 bases to trimming and J lost 7 bases, with 9 bases between them. Assay used: immunoSEQ multiplex PCR; TCRdb lists only in-frame clones, some missing. This sample has about 6,200 clones, with approximately 80% found just once. This material consisted of CD8+ T cells from blood, taken just over 45 months after liver transplant. The receptor was isolated from a human patient who received a liver transplant. Some T cells may be supplied by the graft donor. The chain joins TRBV6-5 to TRBJ1-2; the D is unclear. The DNA of the CDR3 is TGTGCCAGCAGTTACTCTTCGCTGGGTGGCTACACCTTC. Protein: CASSYSSLGGYTF.